These 12 T cell receptor beta chains came from one sample sequenced in a study of blood T cell repertoires in COVID-19. Measured with immunoSEQ multiplex PCR; TCRdb has only the in-frame clones, and not every one. The sample shows approximately 250,000 clones, around nine tenths of them seen only once. Sequenced material: peripheral blood. The receptors originated from a man aged 35 to 55 with active or convalescent COVID-19.

This clone occurred a few times. The rearrangement uses TRBV19 and TRBJ1-2; maybe TRBD1 (6 bases). The ends were cut back, 5 bases at V and 4 bases at J, with 17 bases in the middle. The CDR3 has 15 amino acids. Germline V CDR1 and CDR2: LNHDA, SQIVND (reference sequence). CDR3 sequence: CASSAFSDSRYGYTF. CDR3 DNA: TGTGCCAGTAGTGCGTTTTCGGACAGCCGCTATGGCTACACCTTC.

V is TRBV3-1 (or the pseudogene TRBV3-2) and J is TRBJ2-7; 8 nucleotides align to TRBD1. The V segment lost 11 bases and the J segment 0 bases; nucleotides outside the gene matches: 12. Germline-derived CDR1 and CDR2 are LGHDT and YNNKEL (reference sequence). The CDR3 contains 15 residues. This CDR3 is CASSYPGGSSYEQYF. The CDR3, as DNA: TGTGCCTCAAGCTATCCAGGGGGCAGCTCCTACGAGCAGTACTTC.

The chain carries TRBV19 and TRBJ2-5; maybe TRBD2 (6 bases). Trimming cost V 5 bases and J 2 bases, with 12 bases left between them. The CDR3 contains 14 residues. CDR1 is LNHDA, CDR2 SQIVND, per germline (reference sequence). Here the CDR3 reads CASSPGGVQETQYF. The DNA for the CDR3 is TGTGCCAGTAGTCCCGGAGGGGTGCAAGAGACCCAGTACTTC. The complete variable domain, with remaining parts taken from reference TRBV19 and TRBJ2-5, reads DGGITQSPKYLFRKEGQNVTLSCEQNLNHDAMYWYRQDPGQGLRLIYYSQIVNDFQKGDIAEGYSVSREKKESFPLTVTSAQKNPTAFYLCASSPGGVQETQYFGPGTRLLVL.

The chain has TRBV11-3 and TRBJ1-2; D not resolved. Germline V gene data show CDR1 as SGHNT and CDR2 as YENEEA. The germline V and J ends were trimmed by 1 base and 3 bases, with 15 bases remaining between them. The CDR3 loop spans 16 amino acids. CDR3 sequence: CASSLVPTREHYGYTF. CDR3 in DNA: TGTGCCAGCAGCTTAGTGCCCACCCGGGAGCACTATGGCTACACCTTC.

The chain joins TRBV5-1 to TRBJ2-5; possibly TRBD2 for D (5 bases). Looked up from germline, CDR1 is SGHRS and CDR2 is YFSETQ. This CDR3 region has 14 residues. The V and J ends lost 3 bases and 5 bases respectively, with 14 bases between them. Written as DNA, the CDR3 is TGCGCCAGCAGCTGGAGGTCCACGGGGGAGACCCAGTACTTC. It yields the protein CASSWRSTGETQYF.

The chain combines TRBV25-1 with TRBJ1-5; possibly TRBD1 for D (5 bases). CDR1 is MGHDK and CDR2 is SYGVNS in the germline V gene. The CDR3 is 15 residues long. The germline V and J ends were trimmed by 3 bases and 0 bases, with 9 bases remaining between them. CDR3 in DNA: TGTGCCAGCAGTGAGGACAAATATAGCAATCAGCCCCAGCATTTT. Its protein product is CASSEDKYSNQPQHF. Full variable domain (remainder filled in from reference TRBV25-1 and TRBJ1-5): EADIYQTPRYLVIGTGKKITLECSQTMGHDKMYWYQQDPGMELHLIHYSYGVNSTEKGDLSSESTVSRIRTEHFPLTLESARPSHTSQYLCASSEDKYSNQPQHFGDGTRLSIL.

The gene calls are TRBV7-8 and TRBJ1-6, with a weak D call TRBD1 (5 bases). V was trimmed by 4 bases and J by 10 bases, leaving 11 bases between them. CDR1 is SGHVS and CDR2 is FQNEAQ in the germline V gene. This CDR3 comprises 13 residues. This chain's CDR3 is CASSSGVGSPLHF. In nucleotides, the CDR3 is TGTGCCAGCAGCTCGGGGGTTGGGTCACCCCTCCACTTT. Filled out from reference TRBV7-8 and TRBJ1-6, the complete variable domain reads GAGVSQSPRYKVAKRGQDVALRCDPISGHVSLFWYQQALGQGPEFLTYFQNEAQLDKSGLPSDRFFAERPEGSVSTLKIQRTQQEDSAVYLCASSSGVGSPLHFGNGTRLTVT.

V and J are TRBV24-1 and TRBJ2-5; 9 nucleotides match TRBD1. With 7 bases clipped from V and 5 bases from J, the junction kept 10 bases outside the gene matches. CDR1 and CDR2 (germline): KGHDR, SFDVKD. The CDR3 is made up of 15 amino acids. Here the CDR3 reads CATSEPGQGFETQYF. CDR3 coding DNA: TGTGCCACCAGCGAACCGGGACAGGGATTTGAGACCCAGTACTTC.

The V and J genes are TRBV24-1 and TRBJ2-3; 13 nucleotides match TRBD2. Trimming removed 7 bases from V and 6 bases from J; junction bases left unmatched: 6. The germline V gene has CDR1 KGHDR and CDR2 SFDVKD. This CDR3 comprises 15 residues. The CDR3 nucleotides are TGTGCCACCAGACCACTAGCGGGAGGGTCGGATACGCAGTATTTT. Translating gives CATRPLAGGSDTQYF.

V and J are TRBV3-1 (or the pseudogene TRBV3-2) and TRBJ1-2, with 8 bases identical to TRBD1. Trimming took 1 base from V and 4 from J; bases not matched to a gene: 5. The CDR3 extends over 15 amino acids. Germline lookup yields CDR1 LGHDT and CDR2 YNNKEL (reference sequence). Written as DNA, the CDR3 is TGTGCCAGCAGCCAAGCGCGGACAGGGTTCTATGGCTACACCTTC. This codes for CASSQARTGFYGYTF.

J is TRBJ1-1 and V is TRBV9, with D perhaps TRBD1 (6 bases). Trimming pared 1 base from V and 3 bases from J, leaving 10 bases between. Germline lookup yields CDR1 SGDLS and CDR2 YYNGEE. The CDR3 extends over 14 amino acids. This chain's CDR3 is CASSVTGSYTEAFF. The DNA of the CDR3 is TGTGCCAGCAGCGTAACAGGGAGTTACACTGAAGCTTTCTTT. Based on the CDR3 plus reference TRBV9 and TRBJ1-1, the full variable domain is DSGVTQTPKHLITATGQRVTLRCSPRSGDLSVYWYQQSLDQGLQFLIQYYNGEERAKGNILERFSAQQFPDLHSELNLSSLELGDSALYFCASSVTGSYTEAFFGQGTRLTVV.

The chain combines TRBV28 with TRBJ1-2; D is perhaps TRBD1 (5 bases). This CDR3 is 11 amino acids long. The germline gives CDR1 MDHEN, CDR2 SYDVKM. The V end lost 7 bases, the J end lost 7 bases, and 10 bases lay between the germline ends. CDR3 coding DNA: TGTGCCAGCACGCCAGGGCTTGGCTACACCTTC. Translation: CASTPGLGYTF.